These 11 T cell receptor beta chains share one sample of origin, sequenced in a study of shared clonotypes between healthy human individuals. Only in-frame clones appear in the TCRdb table, and some are missing; sequencing was by immunoSEQ multiplex PCR. The sample consists of roughly 2,300,000 clones, around 93% of them appearing once. Specimen: naive CD4+ T cells from PBMCs. The sample's subset: CD45RA+ positively selected. All receptors derive from a young man in good health. Some clones in this sample may be carry-over from other donors' samples.

The CDR3 DNA is TGTGCCAGCAGCCAAGGAGGACCCCGCACTAACTATGGCTACACCTTC. Amino acid sequence: CASSQGGPRTNYGYTF. J is TRBJ1-2 and V is TRBV14; no firm D call. V was shortened by 1 base and J by 0 bases, with 12 bases between the two germline ends. Germline CDR1 SGHDN, CDR2 FVKESK. CDR3 size: 16 residues.

V is TRBV5-4 and J is TRBJ1-1; D is unclear. V lost 4 bases to trimming and J lost 2 bases, with 15 bases between them. This CDR3 region has 15 residues. Germline V gene sequence: CDR1 SGHNT, CDR2 YYREEE (reference sequence). For the CDR3, the DNA is TGTGCCAGCAGCCCCCCCTCGAAGGGAAACACTGAAGCTTTCTTT. Residues: CASSPPSKGNTEAFF.

V is TRBV27 and J is TRBJ2-1, with a possible D match to TRBD1 (5 bases). Trimming stripped 5 bases from V and 0 bases from J, with 14 bases between. The CDR3 extends over 16 amino acids. CDR1 and CDR2 (germline): MNHEY, SMNVEV (reference sequence). CDR3 sequence: CASSPRTSSSYNEQFF. The CDR3 nucleotides are TGTGCCAGCAGTCCCCGGACATCCAGCTCCTACAATGAGCAGTTCTTC.

The chain is built from TRBV2 and TRBJ2-5, with D possibly matching TRBD1 (5 bases). The CDR3 extends over 15 amino acids. Between the trimmed V and J ends, which lost 0 bases and 0 bases, there was a span of 8 bases. Germline V gives CDR1 SNHLY, CDR2 FYNNEI. The CDR3, as DNA: TGTGCCAGCAGTGAAGCAGGGGCATACCAAGAGACCCAGTACTTC. Its translation is CASSEAGAYQETQYF.

Concerning this clone: Other DNA sequences from this sample encode an identical CDR3 as well. This chain joins TRBV4-2 and TRBJ2-1; D not resolved. The CDR3 is 12 residues long. From germline, CDR1 is LGHNA and CDR2 YNFKEQ. The ends were cut back, 0 bases at V and 9 bases at J, with 6 bases in the middle. DNA of the CDR3: TGTGCCAGCAGCCAAGATTTGGGTGAGCAGTTCTTC. Amino acid sequence: CASSQDLGEQFF.

Remarks on this clone: At the DNA level, this CDR3 is encoded by other sequences in the same sample as well. The CDR3 bases are TGCGCCAGCTCTACGGGCTCTGGAAACACCATATATTTT. Translated, it gives CASSTGSGNTIYF. This chain joins TRBV10-2 and TRBJ1-3; no clear D gene. Germline loops: CDR1 WSHSY, CDR2 SAAADI. V lost 8 bases and J 0 bases, leaving 8 bases between the germline ends. This CDR3 spans 13 amino acids.

The rearrangement uses TRBV30 and TRBJ1-6; possibly TRBD1 for D (6 bases). The V gene lost 0 bases and the J gene lost 7 bases, with 13 bases spanning the gap. CDR3 length equals 15 residues. Germline V gene data show CDR1 as GTSNPN and CDR2 as SVGIG (reference sequence). Here the CDR3 DNA reads TGTGCCTGGAGTGTACCACCAGGGGTGAATTCACCCCTCCACTTT. Translated: CAWSVPPGVNSPLHF.

This rearrangement joins TRBV6-1 to TRBJ2-5; D is perhaps TRBD2 (6 bases). The V and J ends lost 5 bases and 5 bases respectively, with 18 bases between them. The CDR3 is 15 residues long. Per germline, CDR1 MNHNS and CDR2 SASEGT. CDR3 sequence (DNA): TGTGCCAGCAGTTTTACGCGGGAAGGCCAGGAGACCCAGTACTTC. Protein sequence: CASSFTREGQETQYF.

About this clone: The same CDR3 arises from other DNA sequences in this sample as well. The chain uses TRBV28 and TRBJ2-7, with 11 nucleotides matching TRBD2. This CDR3 has 16 residues. Trimming at V came to 4 bases and at J to 0 bases, leaving 5 bases not matched to a gene. Germline V gene sequence: CDR1 MDHEN, CDR2 SYDVKM. The CDR3 reads CASSSSGTSGSYEQYF. DNA for the CDR3: TGTGCCAGCAGTTCTTCCGGGACTAGCGGCTCCTACGAGCAGTACTTC.

The V gene is TRBV7-6, the J gene TRBJ2-7; D remains unclear. The CDR3 length is 15 residues. Trimming shortened V by 1 base and J by 7 bases, and 17 bases separated the two germline ends. Germline CDR1 and CDR2: SGHVS and FNYEAQ. The CDR3 region is CASSLDSLPTGEQYF. CDR3 bases: TGTGCCAGCAGCTTAGACAGCCTTCCTACCGGAGAGCAGTACTTC.

The V gene is TRBV6-5, the J gene TRBJ1-4; D is uncertain. Germline values: CDR1 MNHEY, CDR2 SVGAGI. The CDR3 consists of 14 residues. Trimming removed 5 bases from V and 3 bases from J, with 10 bases in between. The CDR3 bases are TGTGCCAGCAGTCCCGGTTGGCCTAATGAAAAACTGTTTTTT. Residues: CASSPGWPNEKLFF.